This paragraph covers one T cell receptor beta chain sequence. Its antigen target is currently unknown. Base qualities are not provided; no much larger clone lies one nucleotide away. The protocol used for the library was the immunoSEQ multiplex PCR assay. TCRdb re-hosts the immuneACCESS table, in-frame sequences only. Its copies lack some clones; in the studies checked, an unresolved V gene accounts for under half of them, and the cause for the rest is not known. The sample table shows 70,000 to 95,000 clones, and approximately 95% are seen once. The ten biggest clones cover 0.25% to 0.3% of the sample. CDR1 and CDR2 are drawn from the germline V gene (reference sequence): DFQATT, SNEGSKA. A distance of 7 bases separates the germline ends of V and J, which lose 6 bases and 4 bases respectively. From its cysteine to its phenylalanine, the CDR3 spans 11 amino acids. Just CDR3 DNA is preserved here, 33 bases in frame from base 1.

These data come from a study of technical replicates of blood from a few donors (dated by TCRdb to 2017 to 2019). In this chain, TRBV20-1 is recombined with TRBJ1-3; TRBD1 is possibly the D segment (6 matching bases). The receptor comes from a human donor in good health. Sequences were obtained from T cells isolated from PBMCs. At the DNA level, the sequence is TGCAGTGCCGGGACAGGAAACACCATATATTTT. Protein translation: CSAGTGNTIYF.